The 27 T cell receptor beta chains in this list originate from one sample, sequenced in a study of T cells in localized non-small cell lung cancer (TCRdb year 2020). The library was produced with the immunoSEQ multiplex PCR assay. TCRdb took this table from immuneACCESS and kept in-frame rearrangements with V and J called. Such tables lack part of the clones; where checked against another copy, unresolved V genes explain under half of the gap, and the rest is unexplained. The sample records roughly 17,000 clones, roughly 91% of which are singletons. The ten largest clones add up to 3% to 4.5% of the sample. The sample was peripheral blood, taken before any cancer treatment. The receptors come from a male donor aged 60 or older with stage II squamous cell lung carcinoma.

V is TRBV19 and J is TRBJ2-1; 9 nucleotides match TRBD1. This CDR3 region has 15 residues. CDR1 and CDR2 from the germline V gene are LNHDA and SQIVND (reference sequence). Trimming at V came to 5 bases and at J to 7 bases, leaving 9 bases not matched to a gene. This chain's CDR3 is CASSSKGTGYNEQFF. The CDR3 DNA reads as TGTGCCAGTAGTTCCAAGGGGACAGGGTATAATGAGCAGTTCTTC.

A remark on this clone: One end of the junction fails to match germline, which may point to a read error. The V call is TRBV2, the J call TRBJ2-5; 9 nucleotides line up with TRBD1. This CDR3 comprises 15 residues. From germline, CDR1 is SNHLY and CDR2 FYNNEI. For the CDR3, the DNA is TGTGCCAGCAGAGAAGAGACAGGGGGAAGCAAGACCCAGTACTTC. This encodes CASREETGGSKTQYF.

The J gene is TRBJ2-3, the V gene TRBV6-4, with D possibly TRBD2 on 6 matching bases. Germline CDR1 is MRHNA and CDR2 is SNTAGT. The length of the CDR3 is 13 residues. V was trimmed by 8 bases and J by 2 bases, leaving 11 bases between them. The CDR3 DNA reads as TGTGCCAGCGGGGCGGGGCACACAGATACGCAGTATTTT. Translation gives CASGAGHTDTQYF.

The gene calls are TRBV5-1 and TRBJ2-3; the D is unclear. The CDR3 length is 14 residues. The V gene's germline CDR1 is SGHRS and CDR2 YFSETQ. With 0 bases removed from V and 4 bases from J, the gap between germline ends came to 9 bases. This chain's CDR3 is CASSLEGISDTQYF. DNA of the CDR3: TGCGCCAGCAGCTTGGAAGGGATTTCAGATACGCAGTATTTT. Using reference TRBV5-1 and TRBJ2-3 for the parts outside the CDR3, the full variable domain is KAGVTQTPRYLIKTRGQQVTLSCSPISGHRSVSWYQQTPGQGLQFLFEYFSETQRNKGNFPGRFSGRQFSNSRSEMNVSTLELGDSALYLCASSLEGISDTQYFGPGTRLTVL.

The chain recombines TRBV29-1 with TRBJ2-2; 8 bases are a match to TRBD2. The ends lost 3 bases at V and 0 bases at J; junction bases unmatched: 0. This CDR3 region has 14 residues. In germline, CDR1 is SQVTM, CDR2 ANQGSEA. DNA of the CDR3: TGCAGCGTTGATAGCGGGACGAACACCGGGGAGCTGTTTTTT. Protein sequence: CSVDSGTNTGELFF.

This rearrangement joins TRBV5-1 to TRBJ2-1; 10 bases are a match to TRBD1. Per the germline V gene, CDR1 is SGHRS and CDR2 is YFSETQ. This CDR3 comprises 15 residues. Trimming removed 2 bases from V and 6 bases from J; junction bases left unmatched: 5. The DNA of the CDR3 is TGCGCCAGCAGCTTAGGACAGGGGGTCTTCAATGAGCAGTTCTTC. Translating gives CASSLGQGVFNEQFF. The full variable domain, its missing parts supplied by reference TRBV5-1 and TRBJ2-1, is KAGVTQTPRYLIKTRGQQVTLSCSPISGHRSVSWYQQTPGQGLQFLFEYFSETQRNKGNFPGRFSGRQFSNSRSEMNVSTLELGDSALYLCASSLGQGVFNEQFFGPGTRLTVL.

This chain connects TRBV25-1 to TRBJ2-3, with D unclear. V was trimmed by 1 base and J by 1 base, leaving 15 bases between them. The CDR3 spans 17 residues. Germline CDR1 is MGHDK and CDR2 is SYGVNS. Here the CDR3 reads CASSEWGHRMGTDTQYF. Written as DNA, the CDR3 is TGTGCCAGCAGTGAATGGGGTCACCGGATGGGCACAGATACGCAGTATTTT.

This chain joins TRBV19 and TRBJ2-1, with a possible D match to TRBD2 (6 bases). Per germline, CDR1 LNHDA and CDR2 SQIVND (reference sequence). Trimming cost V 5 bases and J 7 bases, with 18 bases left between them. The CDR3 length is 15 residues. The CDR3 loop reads CASSGRDSKLNEQFF. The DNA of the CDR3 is TGTGCCAGTAGTGGCCGGGACTCCAAGTTGAATGAGCAGTTCTTC. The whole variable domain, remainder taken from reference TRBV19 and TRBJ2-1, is DGGITQSPKYLFRKEGQNVTLSCEQNLNHDAMYWYRQDPGQGLRLIYYSQIVNDFQKGDIAEGYSVSREKKESFPLTVTSAQKNPTAFYLCASSGRDSKLNEQFFGPGTRLTVL.

CDR3 sequence: CATHQGQGSYEQYF. CDR3 DNA: TGTGCCACACACCAAGGACAGGGGTCCTACGAGCAGTACTTC. The chain links TRBV5-4 to TRBJ2-7; TRBD1 aligns across 9 bases. Germline CDR1 is SGHNT and CDR2 is YYREEE (reference sequence). Trimming cost V 9 bases and J 1 base; bases outside gene matches: 8. The CDR3 has 14 residues.

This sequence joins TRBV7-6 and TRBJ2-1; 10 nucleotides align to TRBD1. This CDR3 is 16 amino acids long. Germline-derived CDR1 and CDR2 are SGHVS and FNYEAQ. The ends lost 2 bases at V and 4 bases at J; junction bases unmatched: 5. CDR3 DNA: TGTGCCAGCAGCTTAAGACAGGGGGCTGAATACAATGAGCAGTTCTTC. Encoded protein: CASSLRQGAEYNEQFF.

The CDR3 sequence is CASSFGISGEAFF. CDR3 DNA: TGCGCCAGCAGCTTTGGGATATCCGGTGAAGCTTTCTTT. The chain couples TRBV5-1 to TRBJ1-1, with D unclear. The CDR3 sequence is 13 residues long. Germline V gene sequence: CDR1 SGHRS, CDR2 YFSETQ. The V end was cut by 2 bases, the J end by 7 bases, with 12 bases between.

CDR3 in amino acids: CASSPSLGAGNTGELFF. CDR3 DNA sequence: TGTGCCAGCAGTCCGTCCTTGGGAGCGGGTAACACCGGGGAGCTGTTTTTT. This rearrangement joins TRBV27 to TRBJ2-2; D possibly corresponds to TRBD2 (6 bases). V lost 5 bases, J lost 2 bases, and 18 bases lay in between. CDR1 is MNHEY, CDR2 SMNVEV, per germline (reference sequence). The CDR3 contains 17 residues.

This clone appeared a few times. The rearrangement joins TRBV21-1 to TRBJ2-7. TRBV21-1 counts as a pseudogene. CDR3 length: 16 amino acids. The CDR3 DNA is TGTGCCAGCAGCACCTGCCCTCTTCAAGTGTTCTACGAGCAGTACTTC. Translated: CASSTCPLQVFYEQYF.

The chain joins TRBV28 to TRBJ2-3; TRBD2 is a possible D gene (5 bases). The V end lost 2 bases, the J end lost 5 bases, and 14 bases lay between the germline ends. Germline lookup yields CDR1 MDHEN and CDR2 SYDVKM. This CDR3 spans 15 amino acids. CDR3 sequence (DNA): TGTGCCAGCAGTTTAAGGGTTGTGGGAGAAGATACGCAGTATTTT. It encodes CASSLRVVGEDTQYF.

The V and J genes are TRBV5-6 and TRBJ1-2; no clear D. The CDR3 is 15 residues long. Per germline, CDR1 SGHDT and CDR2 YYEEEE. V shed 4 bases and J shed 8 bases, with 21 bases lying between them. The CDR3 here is CASSVPGRRISGYTF. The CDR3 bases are TGTGCCAGCAGCGTCCCCGGGCGGCGGATTAGCGGCTACACCTTC.

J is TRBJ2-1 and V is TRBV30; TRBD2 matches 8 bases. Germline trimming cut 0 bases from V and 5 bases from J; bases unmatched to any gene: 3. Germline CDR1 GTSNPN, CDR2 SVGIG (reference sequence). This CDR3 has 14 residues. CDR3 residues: CAWSVSLADNEQFF. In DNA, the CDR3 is TGTGCCTGGAGTGTATCACTAGCGGACAATGAGCAGTTCTTC.

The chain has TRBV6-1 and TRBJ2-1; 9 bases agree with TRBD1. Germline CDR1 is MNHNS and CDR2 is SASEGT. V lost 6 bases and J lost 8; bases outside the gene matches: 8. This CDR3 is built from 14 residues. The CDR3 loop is CASRRDRDVYEQFF. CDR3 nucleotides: TGTGCCAGCAGGCGGGACAGGGATGTCTATGAGCAGTTCTTC.

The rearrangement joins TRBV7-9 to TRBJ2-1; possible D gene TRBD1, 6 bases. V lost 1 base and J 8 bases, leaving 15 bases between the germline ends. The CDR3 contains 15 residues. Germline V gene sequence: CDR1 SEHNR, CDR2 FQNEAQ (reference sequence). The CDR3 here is CASSLDLHRVDEQFF. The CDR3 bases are TGTGCCAGCAGCTTAGACCTCCACAGGGTTGATGAGCAGTTCTTC.

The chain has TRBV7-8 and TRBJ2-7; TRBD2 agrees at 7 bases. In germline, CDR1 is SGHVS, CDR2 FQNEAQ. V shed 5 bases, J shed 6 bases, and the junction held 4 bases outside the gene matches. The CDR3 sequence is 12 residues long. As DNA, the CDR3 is TGTGCCAGCAGCCCATGGGGGGGCGAGCAGTACTTC. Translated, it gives CASSPWGGEQYF. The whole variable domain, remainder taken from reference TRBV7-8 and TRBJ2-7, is GAGVSQSPRYKVAKRGQDVALRCDPISGHVSLFWYQQALGQGPEFLTYFQNEAQLDKSGLPSDRFFAERPEGSVSTLKIQRTQQEDSAVYLCASSPWGGEQYFGPGTRLTVT.

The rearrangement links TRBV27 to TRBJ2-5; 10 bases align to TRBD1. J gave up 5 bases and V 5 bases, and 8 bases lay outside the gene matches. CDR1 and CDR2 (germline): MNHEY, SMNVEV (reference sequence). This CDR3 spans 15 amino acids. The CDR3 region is CASSRGTGDLETQYF. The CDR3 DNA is TGTGCCAGCAGTCGGGGGACAGGGGATTTGGAGACCCAGTACTTC.

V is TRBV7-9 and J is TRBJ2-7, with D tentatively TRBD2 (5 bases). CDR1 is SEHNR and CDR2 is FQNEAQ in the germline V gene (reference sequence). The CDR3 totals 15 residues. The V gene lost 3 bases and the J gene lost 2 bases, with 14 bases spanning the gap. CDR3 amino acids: CASSFLEGQAYEQYF. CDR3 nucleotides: TGTGCCAGCAGCTTTCTCGAGGGCCAGGCCTACGAGCAGTACTTC.

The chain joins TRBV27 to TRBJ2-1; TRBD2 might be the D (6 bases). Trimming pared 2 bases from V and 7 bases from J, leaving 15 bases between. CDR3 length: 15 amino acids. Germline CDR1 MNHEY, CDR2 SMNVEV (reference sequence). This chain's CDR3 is CASSLVLALRNEQFF. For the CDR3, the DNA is TGTGCCAGCAGTTTAGTTCTAGCGCTCAGGAATGAGCAGTTCTTC.

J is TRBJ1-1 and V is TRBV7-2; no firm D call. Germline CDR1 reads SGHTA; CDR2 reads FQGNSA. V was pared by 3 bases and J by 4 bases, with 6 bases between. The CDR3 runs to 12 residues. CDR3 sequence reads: CASSFTFTEAFF. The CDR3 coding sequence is TGTGCCAGCAGCTTTACATTCACTGAAGCTTTCTTT.

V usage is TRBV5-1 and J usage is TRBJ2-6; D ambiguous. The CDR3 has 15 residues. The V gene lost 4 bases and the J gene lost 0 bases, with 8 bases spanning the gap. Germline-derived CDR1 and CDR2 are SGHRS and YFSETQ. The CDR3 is CASSPDLSGANVLTF. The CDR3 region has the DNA TGCGCCAGCAGCCCGGACCTCTCTGGGGCCAACGTCCTGACTTTC.

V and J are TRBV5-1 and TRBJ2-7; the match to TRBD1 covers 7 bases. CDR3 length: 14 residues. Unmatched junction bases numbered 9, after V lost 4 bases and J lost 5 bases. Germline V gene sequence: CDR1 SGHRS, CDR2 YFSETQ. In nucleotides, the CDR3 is TGCGCCAGCAGCAGCAAGACAGGGACCAACGAGCAGTACTTC. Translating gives CASSSKTGTNEQYF.

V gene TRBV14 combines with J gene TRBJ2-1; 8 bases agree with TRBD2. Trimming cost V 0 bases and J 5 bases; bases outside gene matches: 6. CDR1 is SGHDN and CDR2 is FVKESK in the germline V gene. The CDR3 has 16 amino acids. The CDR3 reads CASSQDYGRVHNEQFF. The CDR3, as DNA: TGTGCCAGCAGCCAAGATTACGGGAGGGTACACAATGAGCAGTTCTTC.

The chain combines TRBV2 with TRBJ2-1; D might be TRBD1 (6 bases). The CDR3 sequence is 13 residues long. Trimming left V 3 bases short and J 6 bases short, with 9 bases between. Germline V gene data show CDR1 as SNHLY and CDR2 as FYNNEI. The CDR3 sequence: CASSDWGLNEQFF. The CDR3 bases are TGTGCCAGCAGTGATTGGGGGCTCAATGAGCAGTTCTTC. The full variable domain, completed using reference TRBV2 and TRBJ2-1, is EPEVTQTPSHQVTQMGQEVILRCVPISNHLYFYWYRQILGQKVEFLVSFYNNEISEKSEIFDDQFSVERPDGSNFTLKIRSTKLEDSAMYFCASSDWGLNEQFFGPGTRLTVL.